The next 8 T cell receptor beta chains were all read from a single sample in a study of cytomegalovirus exposure and HLA in healthy donors. PCR primers comprised 60 Vbeta and 13 Jbeta primers. Assay: immunoSEQ multiplex PCR; the TCRdb copy retains only in-frame clones and omits some. The sample carries some 160,000 clones, more than 65% recorded once. The sequenced material came from PBMCs. Source of these receptors: a woman younger than 45 in good health and CMV-seronegative.

V and J are TRBV9 and TRBJ2-2, with TRBD2 matching over 13 bases. Per the germline V gene, CDR1 is SGDLS and CDR2 is YYNGEE. The CDR3 consists of 16 residues. V lost 4 bases and J lost 7; bases outside the gene matches: 7. The CDR3: CASSLLAGGSIGELFF. The DNA for the CDR3 is TGTGCCAGCAGCTTACTAGCGGGGGGGTCCATCGGGGAGCTGTTTTTT.

The chain joins TRBV2 to TRBJ1-1, with D maybe TRBD1 (5 bases). Trimming removed 1 base from V and 2 bases from J, with 14 bases in between. CDR1 is SNHLY and CDR2 is FYNNEI in the germline V gene. The CDR3 covers 16 residues. The CDR3: CASSEDQGAGNTEAFF. Written as DNA, the CDR3 is TGTGCCAGCAGTGAAGATCAAGGGGCCGGTAACACTGAAGCTTTCTTT.

This clone was counted between two and nine times. The CDR3 DNA is TGTGCCAGCAGTTTAATGGCGGTAGGCTACGAGCAGTACTTC. Residues: CASSLMAVGYEQYF. The chain carries TRBV27 and TRBJ2-7; D is undetermined. In germline, CDR1 is MNHEY, CDR2 SMNVEV (reference sequence). V lost 2 bases to trimming and J lost 3 bases, with 11 bases between them. The CDR3 is 14 amino acids.

The chain has TRBV7-2 and TRBJ2-7, with D tentatively TRBD1 (6 bases). Deletions cut 1 base from V and 2 bases from J, with 12 bases between. CDR1 is SGHTA, CDR2 FQGNSA, per germline. The length of the CDR3 is 15 residues. This CDR3 is CASSLGWDMTYEQYF. The CDR3 DNA reads as TGTGCCAGCAGCTTAGGATGGGACATGACCTACGAGCAGTACTTC. The complete variable domain, with remaining parts taken from reference TRBV7-2 and TRBJ2-7, reads GAGVSQSPSNKVTEKGKDVELRCDPISGHTALYWYRQSLGQGLEFLIYFQGNSAPDKSGLPSDRFSAERTGGSVSTLTIQRTQQEDSAVYLCASSLGWDMTYEQYFGPGTRLTVT.

The chain combines TRBV5-4 with TRBJ2-7; TRBD1 aligns across 9 bases. Trimming removed 4 bases from V and 9 bases from J; junction bases left unmatched: 8. Germline CDR1 reads SGHNT; CDR2 reads YYREEE (reference sequence). The CDR3 spans 13 residues. Here the CDR3 reads CASSPRDRVPQYF. The CDR3 DNA reads as TGTGCCAGCAGCCCACGGGACAGGGTGCCGCAGTACTTC.

V is TRBV5-4 and J is TRBJ1-1; a weak D match, TRBD1 (6 bases). The ends were cut back, 0 bases at V and 4 bases at J, with 13 bases in the middle. In germline, CDR1 is SGHNT, CDR2 YYREEE (reference sequence). The CDR3 is made up of 15 amino acids. The CDR3 loop is CASSLDGRGGTEAFF. The CDR3, as DNA: TGTGCCAGCAGCTTGGATGGCAGGGGCGGCACTGAAGCTTTCTTT.

This clone has a handful of counts. V usage is TRBV6-5 and J usage is TRBJ1-2; a weak D match, TRBD1 (5 bases). The CDR3 sequence is 14 residues long. The germline gives CDR1 MNHEY, CDR2 SVGAGI. Deletions cut 6 bases from V and 4 bases from J, with 15 bases between. CDR3 amino acids: CASRKGREAYGYTF. CDR3 sequence (DNA): TGTGCCAGCAGAAAGGGCAGGGAGGCCTATGGCTACACCTTC.

The CDR3 here is CASINRGGVYNEQFF. The CDR3 bases are TGTGCCAGCATCAATCGGGGGGGGGTATACAATGAGCAGTTCTTC. This rearrangement joins TRBV28 to TRBJ2-1, with 8 nucleotides matching TRBD2. From germline, CDR1 is MDHEN and CDR2 SYDVKM. V shed 7 bases and J 4 bases; nucleotides not matched to a gene: 9. The CDR3 is 15 amino acids.